A single sample is the source of the 18 T cell receptor beta chains below, sequenced in a study of CD8+ T cells in alopecia areata. Extracted RNA was reverse transcribed into cDNA, the sequencing template. Measured with immunoSEQ multiplex PCR; TCRdb has only the in-frame clones, and not every one. The data hold 200,000 to 250,000 clones, with more than 45% observed a single time. Here the sequenced sample was CD4+ T cells sorted from blood, taken at week 0. These receptors originate from a human donor with alopecia areata.

Comments on this clone: At the DNA level, this CDR3 is encoded by other sequences in the same sample as well. The chain carries TRBV18 and TRBJ1-1; no clear D gene. The germline V gene has CDR1 KGHSH and CDR2 LQKENI. Trimming took 2 bases from V and 1 from J, leaving 5 bases between them. The CDR3 is 13 amino acids. The chain's CDR3 is CASSPSGNTEAFF. DNA of the CDR3: TGTGCCAGCTCACCATCCGGGAACACTGAAGCTTTCTTT.

The chain uses TRBV9 and TRBJ2-3; the match to TRBD2 covers 8 bases. Trimming cost V 0 bases and J 7 bases; bases outside gene matches: 10. Germline V CDR1 and CDR2: SGDLS, YYNGEE. The CDR3 covers 16 residues. CDR3 sequence (DNA): TGTGCCAGCAGCGTAGACTCAGCGGGGGAGGGTAATACGCAGTATTTT. It specifies CASSVDSAGEGNTQYF.

The chain couples TRBV2 to TRBJ2-7; 7 nucleotides align to TRBD1. Germline V gives CDR1 SNHLY, CDR2 FYNNEI. V shed 7 bases and J 3 bases; nucleotides not matched to a gene: 6. The CDR3 has 13 amino acids. CDR3 in amino acids: CASMRDRLYEQYF. DNA for the CDR3: TGTGCCAGCATGAGGGACAGACTCTACGAGCAGTACTTC.

The J gene is TRBJ2-7, the V gene TRBV29-1; a weak D match, TRBD2 (7 bases). Germline lookup yields CDR1 SQVTM and CDR2 ANQGSEA. V dropped 6 bases and J dropped 5 bases, with 14 bases sitting between them. The CDR3 runs 12 residues. CDR3 bases: TGCAGCGTCCGAAAGGGGGGGGACGAGCAGTACTTC. This codes for CSVRKGGDEQYF.

A few counts support this clone. This chain joins TRBV7-9 and TRBJ2-1; D gene unclear. CDR1 and CDR2 (germline): SEHNR, FQNEAQ (reference sequence). The V end was cut by 8 bases, the J end by 4 bases, with 9 bases between. The CDR3 loop spans 12 amino acids. CDR3 residues: CASAGEYNEQFF. CDR3 sequence (DNA): TGTGCCAGCGCTGGGGAATACAATGAGCAGTTCTTC. Full variable domain (remainder filled in from reference TRBV7-9 and TRBJ2-1): DTGVSQNPRHKITKRGQNVTFRCDPISEHNRLYWYRQTLGQGPEFLTYFQNEAQLEKSRLLSDRFSAERPKGSFSTLEIQRTEQGDSAMYLCASAGEYNEQFFGPGTRLTVL.

This clone was counted only a few times. This chain links TRBV5-1 with TRBJ2-7; the D is unclear. Germline CDR1 and CDR2: SGHRS and YFSETQ. CDR3 length: 13 residues. Trimming pared 1 base from V and 6 bases from J, leaving 11 bases between. In nucleotides, the CDR3 is TGCGCCAGCAGCTTGTTAGAAAGGGCCGAGCAGTACTTC. It translates to CASSLLERAEQYF.

The rearrangement links TRBV27 to TRBJ1-4; D is uncertain. CDR3 size: 13 residues. Trimming took off 6 bases at V and 8 bases at J, with 13 bases between the two ends. The V gene's germline CDR1 is MNHEY and CDR2 SMNVEV (reference sequence). The CDR3 sequence is CASSRTWREKLFF. For the CDR3, the DNA is TGTGCCAGCAGCCGGACCTGGAGGGAAAAACTGTTTTTT.

This rearrangement joins TRBV30 to TRBJ2-7; 7 positions agree with TRBD1. J was trimmed by 0 bases and V by 4 bases; bases with no gene match: 9. Germline CDR1 and CDR2: GTSNPN and SVGIG (reference sequence). The CDR3 covers 15 residues. In nucleotides, the CDR3 is TGTGCCTGGAACCGGGACAGAGTCTCCTCCTACGAGCAGTACTTC. Its protein is CAWNRDRVSSYEQYF.

The gene calls are TRBV2 and TRBJ1-6; 11 nucleotides agree with TRBD1. The trim removed 6 bases at V and 14 bases at J, leaving 9 bases unmatched. CDR3 size: 14 residues. CDR1 is SNHLY, CDR2 FYNNEI, per germline. The DNA for the CDR3 is TGTGCCAGCAGATGGGACAGGGGGAAGATGGCCCTCCACTTT. It specifies CASRWDRGKMALHF.

This chain links TRBV2 with TRBJ2-3, with TRBD2 identical over 9 bases. V gave up 8 bases and J gave up 4 bases; unmatched junction bases: 13. The CDR3 has 16 residues. The germline V gene encodes CDR1 SNHLY and CDR2 FYNNEI. The CDR3 nucleotides read TGTGCCAGCGCTAGAAGAGGCGGGGGGGCCGCAGATACGCAGTATTTT. Its protein product is CASARRGGGAADTQYF.

The chain uses TRBV30 and TRBJ1-5; D is undetermined. Germline V CDR1 and CDR2: GTSNPN, SVGIG (reference sequence). The CDR3 runs 15 residues. V lost 1 base and J 2 bases, leaving 12 bases between the germline ends. CDR3 nucleotide sequence: TGTGCCTGGAGTGGAGCGGGTGGAGGCAATCAGCCCCAGCATTTT. Protein product: CAWSGAGGGNQPQHF.

The rearrangement joins TRBV4-1 to TRBJ2-2; no clear D. This CDR3 has 16 residues. Trimming left V 4 bases short and J 0 bases short, with 12 bases between. Germline assignment: CDR1 MGHRA and CDR2 YSYEKL. CDR3 sequence: CASSPLGLSNTGELFF. The CDR3 DNA follows: TGCGCCAGCAGCCCCCTGGGTCTCTCGAACACCGGGGAGCTGTTTTTT.

This clone appeared a few times. The J gene is TRBJ2-7, the V gene TRBV28; the D gene is possibly TRBD2 (5 bases). CDR3 length: 14 residues. CDR1 MDHEN and CDR2 SYDVKM come from the germline V gene. Trimming removed 3 bases from V and 6 bases from J, with 15 bases in between. CDR3 DNA: TGTGCCAGCAGTTTGAACCAGAGGCGGGCCGAGCAGTACTTC. Protein product: CASSLNQRRAEQYF.

This chain uses TRBV23-1 with TRBJ2-7, with 9 bases aligning to TRBD1. TRBV23-1 is filed as an ORF, its function uncertain. This CDR3 spans 13 amino acids. With V trimmed by 10 bases and J by 0 bases, 4 bases remained unmatched. The CDR3 nucleotides read TGCGCCACCGGGACAGGGACCTCCTACGAGCAGTACTTC. Its translation: CATGTGTSYEQYF.

V gene TRBV6-6 combines with J gene TRBJ1-1; D is possibly TRBD1 (5 bases). This CDR3 has 13 residues. Germline-derived CDR1 and CDR2 are MNHNY and SVGAGI (reference sequence). Trimming stripped 5 bases from V and 6 bases from J, with 13 bases between. The CDR3 sequence: CASSPSGRPEAFF. CDR3 coding DNA: TGTGCCAGCAGTCCCTCGGGACGCCCTGAAGCTTTCTTT.

The rearrangement uses TRBV29-1 and TRBJ2-1; TRBD2 agrees at 13 bases. The germline CDR1 and CDR2 sequences are SQVTM and ANQGSEA. V lost 0 bases, J lost 10 bases, and 12 bases stayed unmatched. The CDR3 runs 17 residues. CDR3 loop: CSVEDPLRGLAGKEQFF. CDR3 DNA: TGCAGCGTTGAAGATCCCCTAAGGGGACTAGCGGGGAAAGAGCAGTTCTTC.

The chain combines TRBV4-1 with TRBJ1-1, with D possibly being TRBD1 (5 bases). V lost 4 bases and J lost 3, with 15 bases in between. Germline-derived CDR1 and CDR2 are MGHRA and YSYEKL. CDR3 length: 15 residues. Here the CDR3 DNA reads TGCGCCAGCAGCCCTAGGGCCGGGGGTGACACTGAAGCTTTCTTT. Protein product: CASSPRAGGDTEAFF.

The chain joins TRBV6-5 to TRBJ1-1, with a possible D match to TRBD1 (6 bases). Germline loops: CDR1 MNHEY, CDR2 SVGAGI. The CDR3 spans 13 residues. V was cut by 8 bases and J by 0 bases, with 10 bases left in between. In DNA form, the CDR3 reads TGTGCCAGCTTCAGGGGTATGAACACTGAAGCTTTCTTT. Its translation is CASFRGMNTEAFF.